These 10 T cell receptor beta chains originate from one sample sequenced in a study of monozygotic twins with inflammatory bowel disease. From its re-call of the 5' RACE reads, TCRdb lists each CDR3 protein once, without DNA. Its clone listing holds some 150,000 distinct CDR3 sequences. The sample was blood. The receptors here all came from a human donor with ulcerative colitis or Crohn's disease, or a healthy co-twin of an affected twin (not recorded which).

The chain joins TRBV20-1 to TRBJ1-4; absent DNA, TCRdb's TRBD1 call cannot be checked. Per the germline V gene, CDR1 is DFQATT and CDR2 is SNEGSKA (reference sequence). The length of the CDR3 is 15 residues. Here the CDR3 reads CSARGGGATNEKLFF.

CDR3 sequence: CASSFFMTGASVNTEAFF. J is TRBJ1-1 and V is TRBV5-1; TCRdb selects TRBD1, and the lack of DNA leaves this call unchecked. In germline, CDR1 is SGHRS, CDR2 YFSETQ. The length of the CDR3 is 18 residues.

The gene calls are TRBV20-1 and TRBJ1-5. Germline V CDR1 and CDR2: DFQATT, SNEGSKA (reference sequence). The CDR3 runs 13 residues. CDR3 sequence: CSARDVEGQPQHF.

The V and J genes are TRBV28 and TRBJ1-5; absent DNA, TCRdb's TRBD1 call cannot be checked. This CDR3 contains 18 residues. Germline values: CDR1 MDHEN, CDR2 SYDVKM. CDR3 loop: CASSSRDRGRGSNQPQHF.

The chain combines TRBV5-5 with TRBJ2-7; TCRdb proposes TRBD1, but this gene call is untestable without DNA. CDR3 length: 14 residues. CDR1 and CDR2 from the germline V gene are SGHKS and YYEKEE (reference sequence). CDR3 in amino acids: CASSSPDSNYEQYF. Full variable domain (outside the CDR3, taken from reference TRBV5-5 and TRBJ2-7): DAGVTQSPTHLIKTRGQQVTLRCSPISGHKSVSWYQQVLGQGPQFIFQYYEKEERGRGNFPDRFSARQFPNYSSELNVNALLLGDSALYLCASSSPDSNYEQYFGPGTRLTVT.

The CDR3: CASSLEPRGNQPQHF. This chain links TRBV5-1 with TRBJ1-5. Germline lookup yields CDR1 SGHRS and CDR2 YFSETQ. CDR3 length: 15 amino acids.

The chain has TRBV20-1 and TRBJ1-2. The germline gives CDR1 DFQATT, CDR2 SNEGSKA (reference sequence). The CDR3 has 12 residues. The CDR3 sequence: CSARSRNYGYTF.

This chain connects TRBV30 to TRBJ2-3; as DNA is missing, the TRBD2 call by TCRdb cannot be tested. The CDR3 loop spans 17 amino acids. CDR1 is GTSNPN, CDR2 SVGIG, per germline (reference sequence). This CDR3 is CAATRGGLAGGADTQYF.

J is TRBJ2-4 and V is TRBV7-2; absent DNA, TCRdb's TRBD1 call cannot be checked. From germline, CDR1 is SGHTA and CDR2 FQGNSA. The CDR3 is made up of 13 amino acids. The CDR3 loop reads CASSEARVSWQYF.

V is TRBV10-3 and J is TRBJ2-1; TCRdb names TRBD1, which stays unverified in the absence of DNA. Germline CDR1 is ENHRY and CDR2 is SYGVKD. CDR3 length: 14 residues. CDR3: CAISPVWPPNEQFF.